The T cell receptor beta chain described here comes from a study of CD8 T cells in ankylosing spondylitis. There are a few counts of this clonotype. Germline V gene lookup returns CDR1 SGDLS and CDR2 YYNGEE. The CDR3 consists of 15 residues. V lost 3 bases and J 2 bases, leaving 13 bases between the germline ends. One entry per CDR3 protein, called by TCRdb with MiXCR from the 5' RACE reads. The sample includes about 42,000 distinct CDR3 sequences, 3% to 4.5% of them seen just once. The sample consisted of blood, either unsorted or a sorted T cell fraction (not recorded which). This TCR was sampled from a female donor with ankylosing spondylitis or in good health (not recorded which). The J gene is TRBJ2-3, the V gene TRBV9, with D tentatively TRBD2 (7 bases). This chain's CDR3 is CASSGGGSLTDTQYF. Here the CDR3 DNA reads TGTGCCAGCAGCGGGGGGGGCTCCCTCACAGATACGCAGTATTTT.